The clone carrying this TCR beta chain was seen many times. This specimen belongs to a study of blood T cell repertoires in COVID-19. The overall study: Some COVID-19 samples were acute and others convalescent; all came from the United States, Italy and Spain. Nucleic acid was either cDNA or gDNA, and it came from T cells, B-cell-depleted T cells, or PBMCs.

Measured with immunoSEQ multiplex PCR; TCRdb has only the in-frame clones, and not every one. The table shows around 50,000 clones, with roughly 80% occurring only once. This receptor was identified in a man between 40 and 49 years old with acute or convalescent COVID-19. The sample was peripheral blood.

Written as DNA, the CDR3 is TGTGCCAGTAGTAGACCGGGAGCCTACGAGCAGTACTTC. The encoded protein is CASSRPGAYEQYF. This rearrangement joins TRBV19 to TRBJ2-7; D is perhaps TRBD2 (6 bases). Germline loops: CDR1 LNHDA, CDR2 SQIVND (reference sequence). The CDR3 spans 13 residues. The V and J ends lost 4 bases and 2 bases respectively, with 9 bases between them.